These 29 T cell receptor beta chains share one sample of origin, sequenced in a study of monozygotic twins with inflammatory bowel disease. Reanalyzing the 5' RACE reads, TCRdb keeps one entry per CDR3 protein, without DNA. The specimen's table records 200,000 to 250,000 distinct CDR3 sequences. The sequenced sample consisted of blood. The receptors originated from a human donor with ulcerative colitis or Crohn's disease, or a healthy co-twin of an affected twin (not recorded which).

The CDR3 sequence: CASSSQRGGNNEQFF. The rearrangement joins TRBV11-2 to TRBJ2-1; TCRdb selects TRBD2, and the lack of DNA leaves this call unchecked. CDR1 is SGHAT and CDR2 is FQNNGV in the germline V gene. This CDR3 comprises 15 residues.

The chain carries TRBV7-9 and TRBJ2-6. The CDR3 has 13 residues. The germline CDR1 and CDR2 sequences are SEHNR and FQNEAQ (reference sequence). The CDR3 here is CASSQSGANVLTF.

This chain joins TRBV5-1 and TRBJ2-1; with no DNA, the TCRdb D assignment of TRBD1 cannot be verified. The CDR3 consists of 17 residues. Germline CDR1 is SGHRS and CDR2 is YFSETQ. The CDR3: CASSFSSTDWGYNEQFF.

The chain couples TRBV4-1 to TRBJ2-1; the D gene TCRdb calls, TRBD1, cannot be checked with no DNA. Per germline, CDR1 MGHRA and CDR2 YSYEKL. This CDR3 is built from 17 residues. CDR3 residues: CASSQGTGSSSYNEQFF.

V and J are TRBV27 and TRBJ2-1; TCRdb reports TRBD2, a call that lacks DNA to check it against. The CDR3 contains 15 residues. In germline, CDR1 is MNHEY, CDR2 SMNVEV (reference sequence). CDR3 amino acids: CASSPGTSGFNEQFF.

The J gene is TRBJ1-1, the V gene TRBV12-3 or TRBV12-4; TCRdb picks TRBD1, but there is no DNA to check that call. The CDR3 loop spans 13 amino acids. The CDR3 reads CASTKGASTEAFF.

V is TRBV5-1 and J is TRBJ1-1; without DNA, the TCRdb call of TRBD1 cannot be checked. Looked up from germline, CDR1 is SGHRS and CDR2 is YFSETQ. The CDR3 is 16 amino acids. The CDR3: CASSLGDRDLNTEAFF.

V gene TRBV5-1 combines with J gene TRBJ1-1; TCRdb calls TRBD1, which cannot be checked without DNA. CDR3 size: 18 residues. CDR1 and CDR2 (germline): SGHRS, YFSETQ. The CDR3 sequence: CASSLGEHRTRMNTEAFF.

The chain has TRBV20-1 and TRBJ1-2; TCRdb proposes TRBD1, but this gene call is untestable without DNA. The CDR3 is 15 amino acids. Germline CDR1 reads DFQATT; CDR2 reads SNEGSKA (reference sequence). The CDR3 protein is CSARLSRGRSHGYTF.

The chain links TRBV7-2 to TRBJ2-7; TCRdb gives TRBD1 as the D gene, but with no DNA this cannot be confirmed. This CDR3 contains 14 residues. The germline V gene encodes CDR1 SGHTA and CDR2 FQGNSA. The CDR3 region is CASSPRGDDYEQYF.

The J gene is TRBJ2-3, the V gene TRBV12-3 or TRBV12-4; TCRdb gives TRBD1 as the D gene, but with no DNA this cannot be confirmed. The CDR3 length is 20 residues. The CDR3 sequence: CASSLAPLGGGYVSTDTQYF.

This chain connects TRBV19 to TRBJ1-1. The CDR3 contains 14 residues. The germline V gene has CDR1 LNHDA and CDR2 SQIVND (reference sequence). The CDR3: CASSTGYQPNEAFF. Complete variable domain (other parts from reference TRBV19 and TRBJ1-1): DGGITQSPKYLFRKEGQNVTLSCEQNLNHDAMYWYRQDPGQGLRLIYYSQIVNDFQKGDIAEGYSVSREKKESFPLTVTSAQKNPTAFYLCASSTGYQPNEAFFGQGTRLTVV.

The chain joins TRBV7-2 to TRBJ1-2; TCRdb designates TRBD1, a call that cannot be tested without DNA. The CDR3 has 17 residues. Per germline, CDR1 SGHTA and CDR2 FQGNSA. The CDR3 sequence is CASITGVVSFGSYGYTF.

This chain uses TRBV29-1 with TRBJ1-1; TCRdb's assignment of TRBD1 cannot be checked, as there is no DNA. From germline, CDR1 is SQVTM and CDR2 ANQGSEA. CDR3 length: 13 amino acids. CDR3 region: CSVSDGDRGEAFF. The full variable domain, in which reference TRBV29-1 and TRBJ1-1 provide the parts outside the CDR3, is SAVISQKPSRDICQRGTSLTIQCQVDSQVTMMFWYRQQPGQSLTLIATANQGSEATYESGFVIDKFPISRPNLTFSTLTVSNMSPEDSSIYLCSVSDGDRGEAFFGQGTRLTVV.

The V gene is TRBV12-3 or TRBV12-4, the J gene TRBJ2-2; TCRdb proposes TRBD1, but this gene call is untestable without DNA. This CDR3 has 15 residues. The CDR3 sequence is CASRMSTGATGELFF.

The chain joins TRBV7-2 to TRBJ2-2; the TCRdb call, TRBD2, lacks DNA for checking. Germline lookup yields CDR1 SGHTA and CDR2 FQGNSA. CDR3 length: 16 amino acids. CDR3 residues: CASSLIAAGVTGELFF.

The CDR3 sequence is CASSDSPDGTSGELFF. The chain uses TRBV6-4 and TRBJ2-2; TCRdb picks TRBD2, but there is no DNA to check that call. The germline V gene has CDR1 MRHNA and CDR2 SNTAGT. This CDR3 has 16 amino acids.

This chain's CDR3 is CASSEAAETQYF. This chain joins TRBV2 and TRBJ2-5. The CDR3 has 12 residues. Per germline, CDR1 SNHLY and CDR2 FYNNEI.

The chain uses TRBV7-3 and TRBJ2-3; there is no DNA to check the TCRdb D call of TRBD1. Per the germline V gene, CDR1 is SGHTA and CDR2 is FQGTGA. This CDR3 contains 16 residues. The CDR3 here is CASSLQGTLSTDTQYF.

The chain combines TRBV29-1 with TRBJ2-5; with no DNA, the TCRdb D assignment of TRBD2 cannot be verified. Germline lookup yields CDR1 SQVTM and CDR2 ANQGSEA. This CDR3 is 14 amino acids long. CDR3: CSGKLAGLQETQYF.

The chain couples TRBV5-1 to TRBJ1-2; TCRdb lists TRBD1, though no DNA is available to test this call. The germline V gene encodes CDR1 SGHRS and CDR2 YFSETQ. The CDR3 loop spans 16 amino acids. The CDR3 reads CASRPEGGQGQRGYTF.

The rearrangement links TRBV15 to TRBJ2-7; TCRdb gives TRBD1 as the D gene, but with no DNA this cannot be confirmed. Germline loops: CDR1 LNHNV, CDR2 YYDKDF (reference sequence). This CDR3 has 16 residues. Here the CDR3 reads CATSREQGSMGYEQYF.

The chain employs TRBV29-1 and TRBJ2-1; the D gene TCRdb calls, TRBD1, cannot be checked with no DNA. CDR3 length: 13 residues. Germline-derived CDR1 and CDR2 are SQVTM and ANQGSEA. The CDR3 is CSVEEWGGNEQFF.

The V gene is TRBV20-1, the J gene TRBJ2-2; no DNA is available, so the TRBD2 call from TCRdb remains unchecked. CDR1 is DFQATT and CDR2 is SNEGSKA in the germline V gene (reference sequence). The CDR3 is 17 amino acids. CDR3 loop: CSAMPAGGGPNTGELFF.

This rearrangement joins TRBV27 to TRBJ2-3; TCRdb returns TRBD1, unconfirmable since there is no DNA. Germline values: CDR1 MNHEY, CDR2 SMNVEV (reference sequence). CDR3 length equals 15 residues. This CDR3 is CASGQLGTGTNTQYF.

The genes are TRBV7-2 and TRBJ1-1; the TCRdb call, TRBD1, lacks DNA for checking. CDR3 length equals 17 residues. From germline, CDR1 is SGHTA and CDR2 FQGNSA. The chain's CDR3 is CASSLAKWVLGGTEAFF. Complete variable domain (other parts from reference TRBV7-2 and TRBJ1-1): GAGVSQSPSNKVTEKGKDVELRCDPISGHTALYWYRQSLGQGLEFLIYFQGNSAPDKSGLPSDRFSAERTGGSVSTLTIQRTQQEDSAVYLCASSLAKWVLGGTEAFFGQGTRLTVV.

The chain carries TRBV12-3 or TRBV12-4 and TRBJ2-1; TCRdb lists TRBD2, though no DNA is available to test this call. The CDR3 consists of 16 residues. CDR3 protein: CASSLYKGSGGDEQFF.

The gene calls are TRBV10-3 and TRBJ1-1. There are 12 residues in the CDR3. Germline CDR1 is ENHRY and CDR2 is SYGVKD. The CDR3 here is CAIRGSDVEAFF.

The J gene is TRBJ2-3, the V gene TRBV15. The CDR3 runs to 15 residues. Per germline, CDR1 LNHNV and CDR2 YYDKDF (reference sequence). CDR3 sequence reads: CATSGHLLGTDTQYF.